This is a list of T cell receptor beta chains from one sample in a study of blood T cell repertoires in COVID-19. The data were produced by immunoSEQ multiplex PCR, yet TCRdb's version contains in-frame clones alone and is incomplete. The sample yields about 33,000 clones, just over 90% seen once. The sequenced sample was peripheral blood. These receptor sequences come from a male donor with active COVID-19. Each CDR3 is given with its conserved first and last residue. Each record gives: J gene, clone size, V gene, D gene, CDR3 DNA, CDR3 protein. A D gene is named only where the DNA matches it firmly. Clone size appears in some rows only: once, few, many, or a class for an expanded clone.

TRBJ1-6 | - | TRBV28 | - | TGTGCCAGCAGTCTCCCCGGGGGTAATTCACCCCTCCACTTT | CASSLPGGNSPLHF
TRBJ2-7 | few | TRBV18 | - | TGTGCCAGCTCCAATCCTGACAGGTTTCGCGAGCAGTACTTC | CASSNPDRFREQYF
TRBJ2-3 | - | TRBV2 | - | TGTGCCAGCAGCCCAGGGGCCCATAGCACAGATACGCAGTATTTT | CASSPGAHSTDTQYF
TRBJ2-5 | - | TRBV7-2 | TRBD2 | TGTGCCAGCAGCTTATTGGCGGGGGGGGCCCAAGAGACCCAGTACTTC | CASSLLAGGAQETQYF
TRBJ2-2 | - | TRBV6-6 | TRBD2 | TGTGCCAGCAGTCAGCGGGGACTAGCGGGGGGGCCGAGGACCGGGGAGCTGTTTTTT | CASSQRGLAGGPRTGELFF
TRBJ1-2 | - | TRBV2 | - | TGTGCCAGCAGTGTAATGGCGGAGCCCCCATATGGCTACACCTTC | CASSVMAEPPYGYTF
TRBJ1-2 | - | TRBV4-3 | - | TGCGCCAGCAGCCAGCACTGGGGCCCCTATGGCTACACCTTC | CASSQHWGPYGYTF
TRBJ1-2 | - | TRBV28 | - | TGTGCCAGCAGTACCACTCCAGGGAACTATGGCTACACCTTC | CASSTTPGNYGYTF
TRBJ1-4 | - | TRBV4-3 | - | TGCGCCAGCAGCCTATGGACGGTCGGGGAACTGTTTTTT | CASSLWTVGELFF
TRBJ2-7 | - | TRBV18 | - | TGTGCCAGCTCACCATTACAGAACTCCTACGAGCAGTACTTC | CASSPLQNSYEQYF
TRBJ2-1 | - | TRBV4-2 | TRBD2 | TGTGCCAGCAGCCTACGGGCTAGCGGGGGTCATGAGCAGTTCTTC | CASSLRASGGHEQFF
TRBJ2-5 | once | TRBV6-5 | - | TGTGCCAGCAGTTCACCCCGGGAGACCCAGTACTTC | CASSSPRETQYF
TRBJ1-3 | - | TRBV9 | - | TGTGCCAGCAGCGTGCAAAGCACAGGGTCTGGAAACACCATATATTTT | CASSVQSTGSGNTIYF
TRBJ2-3 | - | TRBV7-7 | TRBD1 | TGTGCCAGCAGCCTTGGGACAGGGGCCACAGATACGCAGTATTTT | CASSLGTGATDTQYF
TRBJ1-4 | once | TRBV7-2 | - | TGTGCCAGCAGCTTCTCTCGGACAGAAAAACTGTTTTTT | CASSFSRTEKLFF
TRBJ1-4 | - | TRBV6-6 | - | TGTGCCAGCAGGGACTACGGGCGGCCTCATGAAAAACTGTTTTTT | CASRDYGRPHEKLFF
TRBJ1-1 | once | TRBV10-2 | - | TGCGCCAGTGCGACAGGCCCCACTGAAGCTTTCTTT | CASATGPTEAFF
TRBJ1-6 | - | TRBV18 | TRBD1 | TGTGCCAGCTCACCGGACAGGGGGGCATCACCCCTCCACTTT | CASSPDRGASPLHF
TRBJ2-7 | - | TRBV15 | - | TGTGCCACCAGCAGAGATGGCAGCGCCTACGAGCAGTACTTC | CATSRDGSAYEQYF
TRBJ2-7 | - | TRBV2 | TRBD1 | TGTGCCAGCAGGGCTGGACAGGCACGCTCCTACGAGCAGTACTTC | CASRAGQARSYEQYF
TRBJ1-2 | - | TRBV11-2 | - | TGTGCCAGCAGCTCCTCCCGGGCAGGGGATGGCTACACCTTC | CASSSSRAGDGYTF
TRBJ2-7 | - | TRBV7-2 | TRBD2 | TGTGCCAGCAGCCATAAGGCGGGGGGCCCCTACGAGCAGTACTTC | CASSHKAGGPYEQYF
TRBJ1-2 | - | TRBV19 | TRBD1 | TGTGCCAGTGGAACCCTGACAGGGAATGGCTACACCTTC | CASGTLTGNGYTF
TRBJ2-1 | - | TRBV7-9 | TRBD1 | TGTGCCAGCAGCTTAGGAGGGACAGGGGGCTTGGATGAGCAGTTCTTC | CASSLGGTGGLDEQFF
TRBJ2-4 | - | TRBV13 | TRBD2 | TGTGCCAGCAGCCAGGGACTAGCGGGGACTCTAGCCAAAAACATTCAGTACTTC | CASSQGLAGTLAKNIQYF
TRBJ1-2 | - | TRBV7-2 | - | TGTGCCAGCAGCACCCAACAATCCAGGGTTGGCTACACCTTC | CASSTQQSRVGYTF
TRBJ1-1 | - | TRBV9 | - | TGTGCCAGCAGCGCCCAATCTTTACGGGGGGCTGAAGCTTTCTTT | CASSAQSLRGAEAFF
TRBJ2-7 | - | TRBV2 | TRBD2 | TGTGCCAGCATCCGGGACTATACCTACGAGCAGTACTTC | CASIRDYTYEQYF
TRBJ2-4 | - | TRBV7-3 | - | TGTGCCAGCAGCTCCCCCCCATGGGTTGAGGACATTCAGTACTTC | CASSSPPWVEDIQYF
TRBJ2-2 | - | TRBV4-3 | - | TGCGCCAGCAGCCAAGATCCCAGGGGTGCCACCGGGGAGCTGTTTTTT | CASSQDPRGATGELFF
TRBJ2-1 | - | TRBV3-1/TRBV3-2 | TRBD2 | TGTGCCAGCAGCCATCGAACTAGCGGGGGTCTATGGGAGCAGTTCTTC | CASSHRTSGGLWEQFF
TRBJ2-1 | - | TRBV6-4 | TRBD1 | TGTGCCAGCAGTGACACCAACAGGGGGAATGAGCAGTTCTTC | CASSDTNRGNEQFF
TRBJ2-5 | - | TRBV11-3 | TRBD2 | TGTGCCAGCAGCTTTCACCCGGGACTAGGACAAGAGACCCAGTACTTC | CASSFHPGLGQETQYF
TRBJ2-7 | - | TRBV11-2 | - | TGTGCCAGCAGCTTAGATCTAACCCCCGATTTC | CASSLDLTPDF
TRBJ2-2 | - | TRBV11-3 | - | TGTGCCAGCAGCTTAGATCGAGGCACCGGGGAGCTGTTTTTT | CASSLDRGTGELFF
TRBJ2-7 | - | TRBV7-2 | - | TGTGCCAGCAGCAAGAGGCGGGACCAAACCTACGAGCAGTACTTC | CASSKRRDQTYEQYF
TRBJ2-5 | - | TRBV4-3 | - | TGCGCCAGCAGCCAAGTACGGGGCCAAGAGACCCAGTACTTC | CASSQVRGQETQYF
TRBJ1-5 | - | TRBV4-2 | - | TGTGCCAGCAGCCAAGAGCGGGGGACCGGTCAGCCCCAGCATTTT | CASSQERGTGQPQHF
TRBJ1-2 | - | TRBV7-9 | TRBD1 | TGTGCCAGCAGCTTAGAGGTCTGGGGACAGAACTATGGCTACACCTTC | CASSLEVWGQNYGYTF
TRBJ2-3 | once | TRBV3-1/TRBV3-2 | - | TGTGCCAGCAGCCTCTACAAGACAGGTAGCACAGATACGCAGTATTTT | CASSLYKTGSTDTQYF
TRBJ2-4 | - | TRBV6-2/TRBV6-3 | - | TGTGCCAGCAGCCAATTGGCCCTAGCCAAAAACATTCAGTACTTC | CASSQLALAKNIQYF
TRBJ2-2 | once | TRBV19 | TRBD1 | TGTGCCAGTAGTAGGGGACAGGGCGTGGCGAACACCGGGGAGCTGTTTTTT | CASSRGQGVANTGELFF
TRBJ2-7 | - | TRBV11-3 | TRBD2 | TGTGCCAGCAGCCGAACTAGCGGGGCGCGCGAGCAGTACTTC | CASSRTSGAREQYF
TRBJ1-1 | - | TRBV7-3 | - | TGTGCCAGCAGCTCTCCCTCCACAGGGAACACTGAAGCTTTCTTT | CASSSPSTGNTEAFF
TRBJ1-3 | once | TRBV18 | - | TGTGCCAGCTCACCACGTCAGGGGCACTACACCATATATTTT | CASSPRQGHYTIYF
TRBJ1-2 | once | TRBV15 | - | TGTGCCACCAGCCCCCCGGGACATATCAACTATGGCTACACCTTC | CATSPPGHINYGYTF
TRBJ1-2 | once | TRBV5-1 | - | TGCGCCAGCAGCTTGGGGCAGGGAAACTATGGCTACACCTTC | CASSLGQGNYGYTF
TRBJ1-1 | - | TRBV29-1 | - | TGCAGCGTTGCCTATATAGGAGTCTCTAACACTGAAGCTTTCTTT | CSVAYIGVSNTEAFF
TRBJ2-7 | once | TRBV19 | - | TGTGCCAGTAGTTCTCGGTACAGGTCCTACGAGCAGTACTTC | CASSSRYRSYEQYF
TRBJ2-1 | - | TRBV9 | TRBD1 | TGTGCCAGCAGCGGAGGACAGGGGGTCAACCATGAGCAGTTCTTC | CASSGGQGVNHEQFF
TRBJ1-1 | - | TRBV9 | - | TGTGCCAGCAGCGTAGAATCGGTCAGGGGCACTGAAGCTTTCTTT | CASSVESVRGTEAFF
TRBJ1-2 | - | TRBV4-2 | - | TGTGCCAGCAGCCAAGAGAACGGCTATGGCTACACCTTC | CASSQENGYGYTF
TRBJ1-1 | - | TRBV2 | TRBD1 | TGTGCCAGCAGGCGCCGGGACAGGCTGAACACTGAAGCTTTCTTT | CASRRRDRLNTEAFF
TRBJ2-2 | - | TRBV3-1/TRBV3-2 | TRBD2 | TGTGCCAGCAGCCCTCGGGGGGGGGCCGACACCGGGGAGCTGTTTTTT | CASSPRGGADTGELFF
TRBJ2-5 | once | TRBV14 | - | TGTGCCAGCAGCCAAGGGGCGGGGGAGACCCAGTACTTC | CASSQGAGETQYF